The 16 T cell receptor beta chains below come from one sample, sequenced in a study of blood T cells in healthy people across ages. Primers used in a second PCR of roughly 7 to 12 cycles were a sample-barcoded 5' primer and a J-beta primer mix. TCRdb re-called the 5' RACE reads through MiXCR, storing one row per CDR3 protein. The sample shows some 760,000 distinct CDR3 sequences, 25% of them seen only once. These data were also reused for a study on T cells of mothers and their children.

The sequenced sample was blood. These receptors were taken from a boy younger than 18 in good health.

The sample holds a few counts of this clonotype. Written as DNA, the CDR3 is TGCAGCGTTGAAGGAGGGGGGTACGAGCAGTACTTC. Translated: CSVEGGGYEQYF. The chain is built from TRBV29-1 and TRBJ2-5, with D tentatively TRBD1 or TRBD2 (6 bases each). The assigned J gene may be wrong: the sequence end matches TRBJ2-7 better. This CDR3 spans 12 amino acids. Germline V gene data show CDR1 as SQVTM and CDR2 as ANQGSEA.

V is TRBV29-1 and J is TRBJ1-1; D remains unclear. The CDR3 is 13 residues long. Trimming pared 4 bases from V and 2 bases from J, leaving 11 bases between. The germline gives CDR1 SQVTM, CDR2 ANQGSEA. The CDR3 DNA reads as TGCAGCGTTGGATCCGACGGTAACACTGAAGCTTTCTTT. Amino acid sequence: CSVGSDGNTEAFF.

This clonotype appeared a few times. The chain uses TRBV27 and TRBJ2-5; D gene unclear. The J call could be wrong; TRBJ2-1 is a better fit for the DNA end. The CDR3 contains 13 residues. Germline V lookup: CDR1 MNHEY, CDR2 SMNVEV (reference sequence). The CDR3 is CASSSDWTNEQFF. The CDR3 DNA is TGTGCCAGCAGTTCCGACTGGACCAATGAGCAGTTCTTC.

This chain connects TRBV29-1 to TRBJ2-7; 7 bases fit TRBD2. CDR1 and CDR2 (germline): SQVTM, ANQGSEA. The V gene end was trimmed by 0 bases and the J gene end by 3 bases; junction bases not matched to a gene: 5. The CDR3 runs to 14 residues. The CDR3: CSVEDRGEGYEQYF. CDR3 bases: TGCAGCGTTGAAGATCGCGGGGAGGGCTACGAGCAGTACTTC.

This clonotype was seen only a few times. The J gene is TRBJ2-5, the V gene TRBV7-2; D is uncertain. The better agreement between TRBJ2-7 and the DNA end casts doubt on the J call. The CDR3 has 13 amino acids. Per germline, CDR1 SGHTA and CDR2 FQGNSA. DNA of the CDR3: TGTGCCAGCAGCTTAGCCAGGTTCTACGAGCAGTACTTC. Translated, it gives CASSLARFYEQYF.

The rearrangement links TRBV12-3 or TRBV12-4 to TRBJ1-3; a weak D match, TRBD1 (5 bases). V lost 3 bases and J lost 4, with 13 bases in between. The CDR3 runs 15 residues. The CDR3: CASSFHGDPGNTIYF. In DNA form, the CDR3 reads TGTGCCAGCAGTTTTCACGGGGACCCGGGAAACACCATATATTTT.

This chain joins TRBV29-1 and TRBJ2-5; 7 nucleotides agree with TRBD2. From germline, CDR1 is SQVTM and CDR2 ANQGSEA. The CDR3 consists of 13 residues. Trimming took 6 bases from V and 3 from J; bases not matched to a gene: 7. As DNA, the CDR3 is TGCAGCGTGAAAGCGGGAAATAAAGAGACCCAGTACTTC. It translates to CSVKAGNKETQYF.

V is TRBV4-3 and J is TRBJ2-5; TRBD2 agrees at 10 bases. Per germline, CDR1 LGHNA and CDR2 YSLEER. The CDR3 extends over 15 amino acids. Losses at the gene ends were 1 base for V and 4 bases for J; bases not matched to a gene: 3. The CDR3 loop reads CASSQVPSGGETQYF. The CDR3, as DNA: TGCGCCAGCAGCCAAGTTCCTAGCGGGGGAGAGACCCAGTACTTC.

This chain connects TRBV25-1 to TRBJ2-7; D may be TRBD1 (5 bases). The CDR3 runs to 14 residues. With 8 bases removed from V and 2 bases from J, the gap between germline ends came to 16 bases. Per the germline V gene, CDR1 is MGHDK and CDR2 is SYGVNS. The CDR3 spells CASRPHRSAYEQYF. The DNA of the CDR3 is TGTGCCAGCCGACCCCACAGGAGCGCCTACGAGCAGTACTTC.

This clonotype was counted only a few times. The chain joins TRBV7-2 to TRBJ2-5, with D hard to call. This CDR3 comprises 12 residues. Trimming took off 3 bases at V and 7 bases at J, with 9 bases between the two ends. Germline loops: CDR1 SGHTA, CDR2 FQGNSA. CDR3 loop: CASSFYERTQYF. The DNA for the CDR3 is TGTGCCAGCAGCTTTTACGAGCGGACCCAGTACTTC. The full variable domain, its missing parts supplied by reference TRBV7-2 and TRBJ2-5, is GAGVSQSPSNKVTEKGKDVELRCDPISGHTALYWYRQSLGQGLEFLIYFQGNSAPDKSGLPSDRFSAERTGGSVSTLTIQRTQQEDSAVYLCASSFYERTQYFGPGTRLLVL.

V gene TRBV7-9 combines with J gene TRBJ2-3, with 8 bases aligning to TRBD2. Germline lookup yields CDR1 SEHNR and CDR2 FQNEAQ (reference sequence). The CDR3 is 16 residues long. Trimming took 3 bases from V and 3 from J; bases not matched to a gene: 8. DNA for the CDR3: TGTGCCAGCAGCTTGTTGTCACGGGGGGGAACAGATACGCAGTATTTT. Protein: CASSLLSRGGTDTQYF.

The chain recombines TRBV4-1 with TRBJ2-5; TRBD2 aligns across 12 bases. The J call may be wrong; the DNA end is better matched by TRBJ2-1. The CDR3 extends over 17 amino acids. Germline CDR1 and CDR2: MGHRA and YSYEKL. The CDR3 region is CASSQEPLAGGYNEQFF. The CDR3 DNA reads TGCGCCAGCAGCCAAGAACCGCTAGCGGGAGGGTACAATGAGCAGTTCTTC.

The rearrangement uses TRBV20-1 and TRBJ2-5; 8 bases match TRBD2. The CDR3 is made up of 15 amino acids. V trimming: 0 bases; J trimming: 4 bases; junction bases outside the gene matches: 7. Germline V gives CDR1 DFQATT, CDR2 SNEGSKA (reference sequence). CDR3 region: CSARDPFAGGETQYF. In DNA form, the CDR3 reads TGCAGTGCTAGAGATCCCTTCGCGGGAGGAGAGACCCAGTACTTC.

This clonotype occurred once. The CDR3 here is CSADSGGGDTQYF. CDR3 in DNA: TGCAGTGCTGATAGCGGGGGGGGGGATACGCAGTATTTT. This chain uses TRBV20-1 with TRBJ2-3, with 11 nucleotides matching TRBD2. Losses at the gene ends were 5 bases for V and 6 bases for J; bases not matched to a gene: 4. Germline V CDR1 and CDR2: DFQATT, SNEGSKA (reference sequence). The CDR3 length is 13 residues.

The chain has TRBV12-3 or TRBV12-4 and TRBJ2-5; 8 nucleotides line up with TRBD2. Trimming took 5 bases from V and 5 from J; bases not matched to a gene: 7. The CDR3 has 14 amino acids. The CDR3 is CASSGGLGAETQYF. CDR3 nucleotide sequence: TGTGCCAGCAGTGGGGGACTAGGCGCCGAGACCCAGTACTTC.

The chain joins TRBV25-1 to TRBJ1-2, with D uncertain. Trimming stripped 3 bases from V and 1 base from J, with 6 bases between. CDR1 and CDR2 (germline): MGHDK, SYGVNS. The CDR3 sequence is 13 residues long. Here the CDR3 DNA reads TGTGCCAGCAGTGATTTCAGTAACTATGGCTACACCTTC. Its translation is CASSDFSNYGYTF.